This paragraph covers one T cell receptor beta chain sequence. The antigen is unknown. This specimen belongs to a study of PD-1 blockade in classical Hodgkin lymphoma. Study observations and caveats: With respect to the repertoire differences, their causes, possibly disease activity or prior therapy, remain undefined. Patients were excluded if nivolumab began under 1 year after ASCT (the autologous transplant).

Trimming left V 7 bases short and J 6 bases short, with 16 bases between. This CDR3 spans 13 amino acids. CDR1 is SGHRS, CDR2 YFSETQ, per germline. Produced via immunoSEQ multiplex PCR; TCRdb's table is partial and in-frame only. Of some 13,000 clones in the sample, 80% to 90% were seen once. Time point specified: cycle 4 day 1 (C4D1), after 5 to 7 weeks of nivolumab. Brentuximab vedotin exposure varied, and every patient relapsed after autologous stem cell transplantation. The sequenced sample was peripheral blood mononuclear cells (PBMCs), obtained before the fourth cycle of nivolumab. The receptor's source is a human donor with classical Hodgkin lymphoma. The chain is built from TRBV5-1 and TRBJ1-2, with D possibly being TRBD1 (6 bases). The CDR3 nucleotides read TGCGCCAGCCAAGCGGAGCAGGGGAATGGCTACACCTTC. Translated: CASQAEQGNGYTF.